Listed below are T cell receptor beta chains from one sample, sequenced in a study of cytomegalovirus exposure and HLA in healthy donors. The repertoire was sequenced with immunoSEQ multiplex PCR; TCRdb's copy has only in-frame clones and lacks some. The table includes 150,000 to 180,000 clones, about 86% detected once. Specimen: PBMCs. The receptor set was obtained from a man between 18 and 29 years old in good health and CMV-seropositive. Both conserved end residues are part of each CDR3. A D gene is named only where the DNA matches it firmly. Clone size is shown for a subset of rows, as once, few, many or a class of expanded clone.

clone size: -; V gene: TRBV7-3; D gene: -; J gene: TRBJ2-1; CDR3 protein: CASSLTPDNEQFF; CDR3 DNA: TGTGCCAGCAGCTTAACCCCTGACAATGAGCAGTTCTTC
clone size: -; V gene: TRBV11-1; D gene: -; J gene: TRBJ2-3; CDR3 protein: CASSRQWTETTDTQYF; CDR3 DNA: TGTGCCAGCAGCCGACAATGGACAGAGACGACAGATACGCAGTATTTT
clone size: -; V gene: TRBV27; D gene: -; J gene: TRBJ1-5; CDR3 protein: CASSPIQATQPQHF; CDR3 DNA: TGTGCCAGCAGCCCCATCCAGGCTACCCAGCCCCAGCATTTT
clone size: -; V gene: TRBV4-1; D gene: -; J gene: TRBJ1-1; CDR3 protein: CASSLPNRNPNTEAFF; CDR3 DNA: TGCGCCAGCAGCCTACCTAACAGGAATCCGAACACTGAAGCTTTCTTT
clone size: once; V gene: TRBV7-9; D gene: TRBD1; J gene: TRBJ2-5; CDR3 protein: CASSPEGTGKGETQYF; CDR3 DNA: TGTGCCAGCAGCCCTGAGGGGACAGGCAAGGGAGAGACCCAGTACTTC
clone size: -; V gene: TRBV5-1; D gene: TRBD2; J gene: TRBJ2-7; CDR3 protein: CASSRGSSSGGAGAYEQYF; CDR3 DNA: TGCGCCAGCAGTCGGGGCTCGTCTAGCGGGGGGGCCGGGGCCTACGAGCAGTACTTC
clone size: few; V gene: TRBV20-1; D gene: -; J gene: TRBJ2-2; CDR3 protein: CSARRTGELFF; CDR3 DNA: TGCAGTGCTAGGCGGACCGGGGAGCTGTTTTTT
clone size: -; V gene: TRBV9; D gene: -; J gene: TRBJ2-4; CDR3 protein: CASSVGGREKDIQYF; CDR3 DNA: TGTGCCAGCAGCGTAGGGGGGCGGGAGAAGGACATTCAGTACTTC
clone size: -; V gene: TRBV4-3; D gene: -; J gene: TRBJ1-1; CDR3 protein: CASSHLDRMNTEAFF; CDR3 DNA: TGCGCCAGCAGCCACCTGGACAGAATGAACACTGAAGCTTTCTTT
clone size: -; V gene: TRBV6-6; D gene: -; J gene: TRBJ1-4; CDR3 protein: CASIPRGSGYNEKLFF; CDR3 DNA: TGTGCCAGCATCCCACGGGGGTCCGGGTATAATGAAAAACTGTTTTTT
clone size: -; V gene: TRBV4-3; D gene: -; J gene: TRBJ2-4; CDR3 protein: CASSQELHSLAKNIQYF; CDR3 DNA: TGCGCCAGCAGCCAAGAGTTGCACAGCCTAGCCAAAAACATTCAGTACTTC
clone size: -; V gene: TRBV6-1; D gene: TRBD1; J gene: TRBJ2-7; CDR3 protein: CASHPRGQPTYEQYF; CDR3 DNA: TGTGCCAGCCACCCCAGGGGACAGCCCACCTACGAGCAGTACTTC
clone size: -; V gene: TRBV6-5; D gene: -; J gene: TRBJ1-4; CDR3 protein: CASSRGGEKLFF; CDR3 DNA: TGTGCCAGCAGCCGGGGAGGAGAAAAACTGTTTTTT
clone size: -; V gene: TRBV29-1; D gene: TRBD2; J gene: TRBJ2-1; CDR3 protein: CSVEDYVSGSVNEQFF; CDR3 DNA: TGCAGCGTTGAAGATTACGTGAGCGGGAGCGTCAATGAGCAGTTCTTC
clone size: -; V gene: TRBV6-5; D gene: -; J gene: TRBJ2-2; CDR3 protein: CASSYWGRSNTGELFF; CDR3 DNA: TGTGCCAGCAGTTACTGGGGCAGGAGTAATACCGGGGAGCTGTTTTTT
clone size: -; V gene: TRBV7-9; D gene: -; J gene: TRBJ1-4; CDR3 protein: CASSPHGLVDEKLFF; CDR3 DNA: TGTGCCAGCAGCCCCCACGGGTTGGTAGATGAAAAACTGTTTTTT
clone size: -; V gene: TRBV6-5; D gene: TRBD1; J gene: TRBJ2-1; CDR3 protein: CASRLQGAGNEQFF; CDR3 DNA: TGTGCCAGCAGGCTACAGGGGGCGGGGAATGAGCAGTTCTTC
clone size: -; V gene: TRBV7-9; D gene: -; J gene: TRBJ1-1; CDR3 protein: CASSLGTWMAEAFF; CDR3 DNA: TGTGCCAGCAGCTTGGGGACATGGATGGCTGAAGCTTTCTTT
clone size: -; V gene: TRBV27; D gene: -; J gene: TRBJ1-3; CDR3 protein: CASTALGQGNTIYF; CDR3 DNA: TGTGCCAGCACCGCCCTCGGACAGGGAAACACCATATATTTT
clone size: -; V gene: TRBV7-3; D gene: TRBD2; J gene: TRBJ2-3; CDR3 protein: CASSLAGVSTDTQYF; CDR3 DNA: TGTGCCAGCAGCCTAGCGGGGGTTAGCACAGATACGCAGTATTTT
clone size: -; V gene: TRBV2; D gene: TRBD2; J gene: TRBJ2-2; CDR3 protein: CASSKGLAGGPDGELFF; CDR3 DNA: TGTGCCAGCAGCAAGGGACTAGCGGGGGGGCCCGACGGGGAGCTGTTTTTT
clone size: -; V gene: TRBV18; D gene: -; J gene: TRBJ2-7; CDR3 protein: CASSPTGTFSYEQYF; CDR3 DNA: TGTGCCAGCTCACCCACAGGCACTTTCTCCTACGAGCAGTACTTC
clone size: -; V gene: TRBV7-9; D gene: TRBD1; J gene: TRBJ2-1; CDR3 protein: CASSLGTGVDEQFF; CDR3 DNA: TGTGCCAGCAGCTTAGGGACAGGGGTCGATGAGCAGTTCTTC
clone size: -; V gene: TRBV6-6; D gene: -; J gene: TRBJ1-1; CDR3 protein: CASNQQRNTEAFF; CDR3 DNA: TGTGCCAGCAACCAACAGAGGAACACTGAAGCTTTCTTT
clone size: -; V gene: TRBV4-3; D gene: -; J gene: TRBJ2-6; CDR3 protein: CASSQGGVSGANVLTF; CDR3 DNA: TGCGCCAGCAGCCAAGGGGGGGTCTCTGGGGCCAACGTCCTGACTTTC
clone size: -; V gene: TRBV18; D gene: -; J gene: TRBJ2-7; CDR3 protein: CASSPPRQNPTYEQYF; CDR3 DNA: TGTGCCAGCTCACCACCCCGACAGAATCCCACCTACGAGCAGTACTTC
clone size: once; V gene: TRBV2; D gene: TRBD2; J gene: TRBJ2-7; CDR3 protein: CASSGRALYEQYF; CDR3 DNA: TGTGCCAGCAGCGGGAGGGCCCTCTACGAGCAGTACTTC
clone size: -; V gene: TRBV6-5; D gene: -; J gene: TRBJ1-4; CDR3 protein: CATRRAPHEKLFF; CDR3 DNA: TGTGCCACCCGCAGGGCCCCTCATGAAAAACTGTTTTTT
clone size: -; V gene: TRBV7-9; D gene: -; J gene: TRBJ1-2; CDR3 protein: CASSFPGGYGYTF; CDR3 DNA: TGTGCCAGCAGCTTCCCGGGGGGCTATGGCTACACCTTC
clone size: -; V gene: TRBV19; D gene: TRBD1; J gene: TRBJ1-5; CDR3 protein: CASSSGTASNQPQHF; CDR3 DNA: TGTGCCAGTAGTTCCGGGACAGCTAGCAATCAGCCCCAGCATTTT
clone size: -; V gene: TRBV6-5; D gene: -; J gene: TRBJ2-7; CDR3 protein: CASTLMGPRNEQYF; CDR3 DNA: TGTGCCAGCACCCTAATGGGCCCTCGGAACGAGCAGTACTTC
clone size: -; V gene: TRBV27; D gene: -; J gene: TRBJ1-2; CDR3 protein: CASSLSNARAAYGYTF; CDR3 DNA: TGTGCCAGCAGTTTATCGAACGCCAGGGCGGCCTATGGCTACACCTTC
clone size: -; V gene: TRBV6-5; D gene: -; J gene: TRBJ1-6; CDR3 protein: CASKRESSYNSPLHF; CDR3 DNA: TGTGCCAGCAAGCGGGAGAGCTCCTATAATTCACCCCTCCACTTT
clone size: -; V gene: TRBV5-8; D gene: TRBD2; J gene: TRBJ2-3; CDR3 protein: CASSLWGGTSTDTQYF; CDR3 DNA: TGTGCCAGCAGCCTGTGGGGAGGGACTAGCACAGATACGCAGTATTTT
clone size: -; V gene: TRBV5-1; D gene: -; J gene: TRBJ2-3; CDR3 protein: CASGLSRVADTQYF; CDR3 DNA: TGCGCCAGCGGTTTAAGCAGGGTAGCAGATACGCAGTATTTT
clone size: -; V gene: TRBV7-9; D gene: -; J gene: TRBJ1-2; CDR3 protein: CASSLAWGEDGYTF; CDR3 DNA: TGTGCCAGCAGCTTAGCTTGGGGCGAGGATGGCTACACCTTC
clone size: -; V gene: TRBV19; D gene: TRBD2; J gene: TRBJ2-3; CDR3 protein: CASSIGGGTTDTQYF; CDR3 DNA: TGTGCCAGTAGTATCGGCGGGGGGACCACAGATACGCAGTATTTT